In its sample, the clone carrying this T cell receptor (beta chain) was seen a few times. Its antigen is unknown. The sample comes from a study of blood T cells in healthy people across ages. Findings and caveats of the study: The study found TCR beta diversity correlated strongly with naive T cell percentage.

V was shortened by 1 base and J by 2 bases, with 13 bases between the two germline ends. Germline CDR1 is LGHNA and CDR2 is YSLEER. The CDR3 length is 16 residues. PCR was performed a second time for about 6 to 11 cycles using a sample-barcoded 5' primer and a J-beta primer mix. All cDNA molecules were each tagged by a template-switch adaptor with 12 random nucleotides. TCRdb ran MiXCR on the 5' RACE reads and lists one entry per CDR3 protein. The table includes 1.5 million to 2 million distinct CDR3 sequences, under 30% detected once. The specimen was blood. This chain uses TRBV4-3 with TRBJ2-3, with no clear D. The TCR originated in a woman aged 25 to 45 in good health. The CDR3 here is CASSQVASYLTDTQYF. In DNA, the CDR3 is TGCGCCAGCAGCCAAGTAGCCAGTTATCTCACAGATACGCAGTATTTT.